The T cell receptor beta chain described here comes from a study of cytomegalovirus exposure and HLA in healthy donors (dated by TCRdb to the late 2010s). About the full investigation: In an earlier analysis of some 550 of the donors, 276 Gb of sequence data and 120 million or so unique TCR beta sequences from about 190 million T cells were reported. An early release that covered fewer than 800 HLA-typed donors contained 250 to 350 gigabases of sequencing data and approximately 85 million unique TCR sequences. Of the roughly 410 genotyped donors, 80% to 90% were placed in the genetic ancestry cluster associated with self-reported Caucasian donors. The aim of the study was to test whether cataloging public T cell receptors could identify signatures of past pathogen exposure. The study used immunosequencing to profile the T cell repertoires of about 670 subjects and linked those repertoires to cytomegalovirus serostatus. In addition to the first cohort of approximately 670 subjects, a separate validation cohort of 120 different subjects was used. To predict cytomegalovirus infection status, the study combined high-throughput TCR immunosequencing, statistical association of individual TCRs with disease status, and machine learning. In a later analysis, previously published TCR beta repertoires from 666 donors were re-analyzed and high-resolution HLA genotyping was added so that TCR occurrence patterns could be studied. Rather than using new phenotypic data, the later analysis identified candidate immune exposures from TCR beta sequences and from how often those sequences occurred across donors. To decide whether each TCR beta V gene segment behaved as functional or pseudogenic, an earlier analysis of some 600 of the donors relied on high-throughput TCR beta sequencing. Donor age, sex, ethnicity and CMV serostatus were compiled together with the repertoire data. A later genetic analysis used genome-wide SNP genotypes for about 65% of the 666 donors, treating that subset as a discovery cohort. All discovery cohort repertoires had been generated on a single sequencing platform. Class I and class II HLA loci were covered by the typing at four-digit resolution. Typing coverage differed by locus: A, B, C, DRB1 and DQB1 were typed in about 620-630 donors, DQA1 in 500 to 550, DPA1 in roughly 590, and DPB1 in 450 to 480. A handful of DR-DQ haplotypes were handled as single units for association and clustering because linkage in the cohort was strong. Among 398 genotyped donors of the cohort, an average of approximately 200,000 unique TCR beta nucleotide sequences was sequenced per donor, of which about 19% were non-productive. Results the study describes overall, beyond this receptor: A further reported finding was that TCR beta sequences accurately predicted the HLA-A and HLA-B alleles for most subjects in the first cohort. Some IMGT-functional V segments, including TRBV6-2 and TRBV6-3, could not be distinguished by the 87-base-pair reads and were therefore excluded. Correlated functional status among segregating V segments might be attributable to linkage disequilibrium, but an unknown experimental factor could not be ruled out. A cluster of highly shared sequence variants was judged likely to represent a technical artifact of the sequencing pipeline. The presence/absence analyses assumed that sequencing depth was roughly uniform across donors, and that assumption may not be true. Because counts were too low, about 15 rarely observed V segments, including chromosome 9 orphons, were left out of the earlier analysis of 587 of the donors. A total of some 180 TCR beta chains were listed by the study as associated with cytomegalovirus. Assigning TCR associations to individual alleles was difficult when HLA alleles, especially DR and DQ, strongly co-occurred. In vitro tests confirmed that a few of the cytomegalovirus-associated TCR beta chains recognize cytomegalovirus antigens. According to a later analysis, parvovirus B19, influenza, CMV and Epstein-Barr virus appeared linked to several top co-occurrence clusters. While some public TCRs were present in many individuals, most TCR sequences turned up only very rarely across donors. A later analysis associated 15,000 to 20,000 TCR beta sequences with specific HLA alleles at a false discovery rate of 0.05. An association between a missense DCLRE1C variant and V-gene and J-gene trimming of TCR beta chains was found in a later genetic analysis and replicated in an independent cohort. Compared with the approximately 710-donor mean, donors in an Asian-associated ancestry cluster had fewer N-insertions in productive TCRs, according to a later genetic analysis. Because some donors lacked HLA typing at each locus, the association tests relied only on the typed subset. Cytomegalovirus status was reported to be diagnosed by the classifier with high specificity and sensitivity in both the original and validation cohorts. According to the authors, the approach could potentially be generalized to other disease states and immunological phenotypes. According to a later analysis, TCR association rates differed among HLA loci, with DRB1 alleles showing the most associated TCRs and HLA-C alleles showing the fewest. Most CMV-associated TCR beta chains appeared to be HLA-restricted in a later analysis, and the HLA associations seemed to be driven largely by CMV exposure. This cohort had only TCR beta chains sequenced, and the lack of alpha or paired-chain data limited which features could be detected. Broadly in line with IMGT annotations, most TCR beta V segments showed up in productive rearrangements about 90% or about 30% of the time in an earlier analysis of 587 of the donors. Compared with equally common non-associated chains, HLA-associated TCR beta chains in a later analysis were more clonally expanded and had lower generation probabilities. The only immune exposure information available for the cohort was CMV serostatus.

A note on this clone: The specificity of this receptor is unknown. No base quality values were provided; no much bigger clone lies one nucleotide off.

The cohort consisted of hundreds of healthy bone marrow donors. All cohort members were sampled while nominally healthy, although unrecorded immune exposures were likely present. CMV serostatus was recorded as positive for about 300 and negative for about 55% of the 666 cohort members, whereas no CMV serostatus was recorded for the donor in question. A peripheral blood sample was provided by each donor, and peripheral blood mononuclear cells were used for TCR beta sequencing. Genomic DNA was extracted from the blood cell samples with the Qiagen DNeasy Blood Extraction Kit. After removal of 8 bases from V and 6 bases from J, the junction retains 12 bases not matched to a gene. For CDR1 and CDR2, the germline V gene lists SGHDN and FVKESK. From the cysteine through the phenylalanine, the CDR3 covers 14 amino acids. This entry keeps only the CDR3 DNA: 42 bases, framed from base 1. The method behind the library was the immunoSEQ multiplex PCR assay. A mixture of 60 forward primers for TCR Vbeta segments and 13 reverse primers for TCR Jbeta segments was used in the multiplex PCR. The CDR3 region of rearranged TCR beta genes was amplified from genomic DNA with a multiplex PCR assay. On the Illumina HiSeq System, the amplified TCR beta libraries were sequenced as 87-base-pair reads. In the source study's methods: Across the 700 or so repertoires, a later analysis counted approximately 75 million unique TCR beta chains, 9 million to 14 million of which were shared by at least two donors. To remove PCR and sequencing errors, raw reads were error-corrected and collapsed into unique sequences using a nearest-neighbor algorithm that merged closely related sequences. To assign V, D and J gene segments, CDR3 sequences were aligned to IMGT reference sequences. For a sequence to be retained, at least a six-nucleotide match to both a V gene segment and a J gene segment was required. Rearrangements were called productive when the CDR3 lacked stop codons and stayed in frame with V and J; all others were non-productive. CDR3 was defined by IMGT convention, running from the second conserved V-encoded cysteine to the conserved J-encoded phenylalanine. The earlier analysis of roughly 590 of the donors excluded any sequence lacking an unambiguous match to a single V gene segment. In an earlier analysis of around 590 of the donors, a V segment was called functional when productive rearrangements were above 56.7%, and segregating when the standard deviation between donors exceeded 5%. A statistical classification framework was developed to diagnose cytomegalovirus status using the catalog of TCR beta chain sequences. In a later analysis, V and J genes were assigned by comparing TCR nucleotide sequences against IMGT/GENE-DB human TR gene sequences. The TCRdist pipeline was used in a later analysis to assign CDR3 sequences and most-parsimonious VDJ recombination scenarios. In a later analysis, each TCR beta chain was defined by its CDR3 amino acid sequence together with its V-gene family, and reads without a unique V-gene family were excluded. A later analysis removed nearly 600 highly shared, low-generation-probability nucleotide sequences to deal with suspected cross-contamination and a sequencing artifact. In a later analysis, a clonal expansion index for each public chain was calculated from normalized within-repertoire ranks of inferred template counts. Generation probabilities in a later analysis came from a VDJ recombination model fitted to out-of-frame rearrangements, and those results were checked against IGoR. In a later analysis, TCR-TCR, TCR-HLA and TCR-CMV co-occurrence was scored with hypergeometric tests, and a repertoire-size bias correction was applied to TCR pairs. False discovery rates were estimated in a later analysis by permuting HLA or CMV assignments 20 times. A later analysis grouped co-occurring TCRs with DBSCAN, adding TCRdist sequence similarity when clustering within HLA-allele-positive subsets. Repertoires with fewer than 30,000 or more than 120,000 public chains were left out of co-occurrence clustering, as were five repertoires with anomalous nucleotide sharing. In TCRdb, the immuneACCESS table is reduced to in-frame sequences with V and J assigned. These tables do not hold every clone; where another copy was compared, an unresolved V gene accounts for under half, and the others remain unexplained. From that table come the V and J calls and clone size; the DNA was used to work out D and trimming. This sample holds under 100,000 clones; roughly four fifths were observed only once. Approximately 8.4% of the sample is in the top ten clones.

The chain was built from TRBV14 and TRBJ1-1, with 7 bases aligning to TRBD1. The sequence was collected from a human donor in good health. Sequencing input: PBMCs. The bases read TGTGCCAGCGGAAATAGAGGGGGCGTTGCTGAAGCTTTCTTT. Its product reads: CASGNRGGVAEAFF.